The 31 T cell receptor beta chains reported below all come from one sample, sequenced in a study of T cells in narcolepsy. The method was immunoSEQ multiplex PCR; TCRdb's version includes in-frame clones alone and lacks a portion of them. The sample lists approximately 23,000 clones; 85% were seen once. Material for sequencing was memory (CD45RA-) CD4+ T cells from blood. The receptor source for this set is a human donor in good health.

The rearrangement uses TRBV30 and TRBJ1-1; D is uncertain. Trimming left V 0 bases short and J 2 bases short, with 7 bases between. The CDR3 runs 13 residues. CDR1 and CDR2 (germline): GTSNPN, SVGIG (reference sequence). DNA of the CDR3: TGTGCCTGGAGTGTAAACAGAAACACTGAAGCTTTCTTT. Its translation is CAWSVNRNTEAFF.

Notes on this clone: Sequence at one end of the junction differs from germline and may be a read error. This chain uses TRBV7-9 with TRBJ1-5; possible D gene TRBD1, 5 bases. This CDR3 is built from 12 residues. In germline, CDR1 is SEHNR, CDR2 FQNEAQ (reference sequence). The CDR3 loop reads CASSLGDQPQHF. The DNA for the CDR3 is TGTGCCAGCAGTTTAGGGGATCAGCCCCAGCATTTT.

The chain couples TRBV28 to TRBJ2-5; tentatively, D is TRBD2 (6 bases). This CDR3 is 16 amino acids long. Trimming pared 3 bases from V and 2 bases from J, leaving 16 bases between. Germline CDR1 MDHEN, CDR2 SYDVKM. The CDR3 spells CASSLGSGVGQETQYF. The CDR3 DNA is TGTGCCAGCAGTTTGGGGTCGGGAGTAGGGCAAGAGACCCAGTACTTC.

This sequence joins TRBV28 and TRBJ1-4; no reliable D call. This CDR3 has 15 residues. The germline V and J ends were trimmed by 3 bases and 7 bases, with 15 bases remaining between them. The germline CDR1 and CDR2 sequences are MDHEN and SYDVKM. The CDR3 reads CASSLVGGEREKLFF. CDR3 nucleotide sequence: TGTGCCAGCAGTTTGGTCGGAGGAGAACGTGAAAAACTGTTTTTT.

This clone occurred a few times. V gene TRBV5-4 combines with J gene TRBJ2-1; 9 bases agree with TRBD1. Germline V lookup: CDR1 SGHNT, CDR2 YYREEE (reference sequence). The J segment lost 5 bases and the V segment lost 4 bases, leaving 7 bases of the junction unmatched. The CDR3 is made up of 15 amino acids. As DNA, the CDR3 is TGTGCCAGCAGCCCCGGGACAGGGCTTCACAATGAGCAGTTCTTC. Translating gives CASSPGTGLHNEQFF.

V usage is TRBV2 and J usage is TRBJ2-7; a weak D match, TRBD2 (6 bases). V was trimmed by 6 bases and J by 7 bases, leaving 13 bases between them. Germline CDR1 is SNHLY and CDR2 is FYNNEI. The CDR3 has 12 amino acids. CDR3 DNA sequence: TGTGCCAGCAGGGTAGTGGAGGGAGAGCAGTACTTC. It encodes CASRVVEGEQYF.

This chain uses TRBV28 with TRBJ2-2; 14 bases agree with TRBD2. V was pared by 6 bases and J by 6 bases, with 6 bases of the junction left unmatched. The length of the CDR3 is 16 residues. Germline V lookup: CDR1 MDHEN, CDR2 SYDVKM. The CDR3 loop is CASSPGLAGGAGELFF. CDR3 DNA sequence: TGTGCCAGCAGCCCAGGACTAGCGGGAGGAGCCGGGGAGCTGTTTTTT.

CDR3 bases: TGTGCCAGCAGCTTAGGGCAGCCTAGGGATACGCAGTATTTT. Its translation: CASSLGQPRDTQYF. The chain uses TRBV7-6 and TRBJ2-3; D ambiguous. Between the trimmed V and J ends, which lost 1 base and 6 bases, there was a span of 11 bases. Germline CDR1 and CDR2: SGHVS and FNYEAQ. The CDR3 totals 14 residues.

This rearrangement joins TRBV11-2 to TRBJ2-1; D gene ambiguous. The V gene's germline CDR1 is SGHAT and CDR2 FQNNGV. Trimming shortened V by 5 bases and J by 7 bases, and 6 bases separated the two germline ends. The CDR3 is 11 residues long. The CDR3 is CASSPLNEQFF. The CDR3 DNA is TGTGCCAGCAGCCCGCTGAATGAGCAGTTCTTC.

V and J are TRBV6-1 and TRBJ2-7; D gene ambiguous. Germline loops: CDR1 MNHNS, CDR2 SASEGT. Between the trimmed V and J ends, which lost 2 bases and 2 bases, there was a span of 7 bases. The CDR3 has 13 amino acids. CDR3 loop: CASSERQTYEQYF. The CDR3 nucleotides are TGTGCCAGCAGTGAAAGGCAGACCTACGAGCAGTACTTC.

The V call is TRBV30, the J call TRBJ1-1; D call uncertain. The CDR3 is 15 residues long. CDR1 is GTSNPN, CDR2 SVGIG, per germline (reference sequence). V shed 4 bases and J shed 1 base, with 16 bases lying between them. The CDR3, as DNA: TGTGCCTGGACCCGCCGGAGGGTTGGGAACACTGAAGCTTTCTTT. Residues: CAWTRRRVGNTEAFF.

The count of this clone is one. V and J are TRBV18 and TRBJ2-2; D gene unclear. Germline values: CDR1 KGHSH, CDR2 LQKENI. The CDR3 covers 13 residues. The germline V and J ends were trimmed by 3 bases and 3 bases, with 5 bases remaining between them. CDR3 sequence: CASSPRDTGELFF. The DNA of the CDR3 is TGTGCCAGCTCACCCCGGGACACCGGGGAGCTGTTTTTT.

The chain combines TRBV2 with TRBJ2-3; TRBD2 matches 8 bases. The CDR3 runs to 17 residues. V shed 8 bases, J shed 1 base, and the junction held 14 bases outside the gene matches. Germline CDR1 and CDR2: SNHLY and FYNNEI. CDR3 sequence reads: CASWSGSGRGGTDTQYF. The CDR3 coding sequence is TGTGCCAGCTGGTCGGGTTCCGGGCGGGGGGGCACAGATACGCAGTATTTT.

The DNA of the CDR3 is TGTGCCAGCAGCCAATGGGATGGCTACACCTTC. Protein sequence: CASSQWDGYTF. The V and J genes are TRBV6-6 and TRBJ1-2; D is undetermined. The CDR3 is 11 residues long. V lost 6 bases and J lost 6, with 8 bases in between. CDR1 and CDR2 from the germline V gene are MNHNY and SVGAGI (reference sequence).

V and J are TRBV6-1 and TRBJ2-7; no reliable D call. CDR1 is MNHNS, CDR2 SASEGT, per germline. The germline V and J ends were trimmed by 6 bases and 0 bases, with 12 bases remaining between them. The CDR3 contains 14 residues. The CDR3 bases are TGTGCCAGCAGCCCACGAGGCGGCTCCTACGAGCAGTACTTC. Protein product: CASSPRGGSYEQYF.

The chain uses TRBV6-6 and TRBJ2-3; possible D gene TRBD1, 6 bases. V gave up 6 bases and J gave up 0 bases, with 16 bases separating them. Germline-derived CDR1 and CDR2 are MNHNY and SVGAGI (reference sequence). CDR3 length: 16 residues. DNA of the CDR3: TGTGCCAGCAGGCCTCCCCCGGGACAAAGCACAGATACGCAGTATTTT. Protein product: CASRPPPGQSTDTQYF.

With respect to this clone: Germline is not matched at one junction end, which may reflect a read error. V and J are TRBV7-7 and TRBJ2-1; the match to TRBD2 covers 7 bases. CDR1 and CDR2 (germline): SSHAT, FNYEAQ (reference sequence). The CDR3 is 15 residues long. The CDR3 DNA is TGTGCTAGCAGCCAGCAACCTAGCGGCTACAATGAGCAGTTCTTC. This codes for CASSQQPSGYNEQFF.

This chain links TRBV15 with TRBJ1-4; 9 bases fit TRBD1. Trimming cost V 10 bases and J 5 bases; bases outside gene matches: 5. The CDR3 spans 13 residues. Germline V gene lookup returns CDR1 LNHNV and CDR2 YYDKDF (reference sequence). The CDR3 sequence: CAMRQGGNEKLFF. The CDR3 DNA follows: TGTGCCATGCGACAGGGGGGAAATGAAAAACTGTTTTTT.

The chain carries TRBV6-6 and TRBJ1-5; D is possibly TRBD1 (5 bases). V lost 2 bases and J lost 3, with 11 bases in between. This CDR3 contains 15 residues. Germline V gene lookup returns CDR1 MNHNY and CDR2 SVGAGI (reference sequence). In DNA form, the CDR3 reads TGTGCCAGCAGTTACGGGGGAGCCAACAATCAGCCCCAGCATTTT. Protein product: CASSYGGANNQPQHF.

The chain employs TRBV9 and TRBJ2-5; D remains ambiguous. The CDR3 has 16 residues. Germline values: CDR1 SGDLS, CDR2 YYNGEE. V was shortened by 0 bases and J by 0 bases, with 12 bases between the two germline ends. Here the CDR3 reads CASSVADGSYQETQYF. CDR3 DNA sequence: TGTGCCAGCAGCGTAGCTGACGGCAGCTACCAAGAGACCCAGTACTTC.

V usage is TRBV28 and J usage is TRBJ2-1; TRBD2 matches at 9 bases. After removal of 3 bases from V and 6 bases from J, the junction contained 6 bases not matched to a gene. The germline V gene encodes CDR1 MDHEN and CDR2 SYDVKM. The CDR3 loop spans 15 amino acids. The CDR3 DNA sequence: TGTGCCAGCAGTTTCCCGACTAGCGGACGCAATGAGCAGTTCTTC. It is translated as CASSFPTSGRNEQFF.

The chain couples TRBV30 to TRBJ1-1; 8 bases map to TRBD1. The germline CDR1 and CDR2 sequences are GTSNPN and SVGIG (reference sequence). The CDR3 extends over 13 amino acids. V shed 7 bases, J shed 2 bases, and the junction held 6 bases outside the gene matches. The DNA for the CDR3 is TGTGCCTCCCGGACAGGGCTTAACACTGAAGCTTTCTTT. Translated: CASRTGLNTEAFF.

This rearrangement joins TRBV5-6 to TRBJ2-7; D perhaps matches TRBD1 (5 bases). Germline V gene lookup returns CDR1 SGHDT and CDR2 YYEEEE. Trimming pared 3 bases from V and 4 bases from J, leaving 26 bases between. The CDR3 runs 18 residues. The CDR3 protein is CASSSFISSGITQYEQYF. As DNA, the CDR3 is TGTGCCAGCAGCTCCTTCATTTCGTCAGGGATAACCCAGTACGAGCAGTACTTC.

V gene TRBV7-2 combines with J gene TRBJ1-1; 8 bases align to TRBD1. There are 15 residues in the CDR3. J lost 5 bases, V lost 4 bases, and 9 bases had no gene match. Germline V gives CDR1 SGHTA, CDR2 FQGNSA. CDR3 nucleotides: TGTGCCAGCAGCTCTCGAGACAGGGGTAGGACTGAAGCTTTCTTT. Amino acid sequence: CASSSRDRGRTEAFF. The full variable domain, with the rest looked up from reference TRBV7-2 and TRBJ1-1, is GAGVSQSPSNKVTEKGKDVELRCDPISGHTALYWYRQSLGQGLEFLIYFQGNSAPDKSGLPSDRFSAERTGGSVSTLTIQRTQQEDSAVYLCASSSRDRGRTEAFFGQGTRLTVV.

This clone was seen more than once but under ten times. J is TRBJ2-4 and V is TRBV28; 9 bases line up with TRBD2. Germline loops: CDR1 MDHEN, CDR2 SYDVKM. Losses at the gene ends were 7 bases for V and 6 bases for J; bases not matched to a gene: 10. The CDR3 contains 15 residues. The CDR3 here is CASNLSGSKGNIQYF. The CDR3 nucleotides are TGTGCCAGCAACCTTAGCGGGAGTAAGGGAAACATTCAGTACTTC. The whole variable domain, filled in from reference TRBV28 and TRBJ2-4, reads DVKVTQSSRYLVKRTGEKVFLECVQDMDHENMFWYRQDPGLGLRLIYFSYDVKMKEKGDIPEGYSVSREKKERFSLILESASTNQTSMYLCASNLSGSKGNIQYFGAGTRLSVL.

CDR3 in amino acids: CASSPGDIGETQYF. The CDR3 coding sequence is TGTGCCAGCAGTCCTGGGGACATCGGGGAGACCCAGTACTTC. This chain connects TRBV28 to TRBJ2-5; TRBD1 might be the D (6 bases). Trimming stripped 5 bases from V and 5 bases from J, with 15 bases between. The CDR3 has 14 amino acids. Germline CDR1 and CDR2: MDHEN and SYDVKM.

This rearrangement joins TRBV27 to TRBJ1-3; 7 positions match TRBD1. Germline trimming cut 8 bases from V and 3 bases from J; bases unmatched to any gene: 10. The CDR3 has 15 residues. CDR1 MNHEY and CDR2 SMNVEV come from the germline V gene (reference sequence). For the CDR3, the DNA is TGTGCCAGCTGGGAGTCAGGGGGTGGTGGAAACACCATATATTTT. Translated, it gives CASWESGGGGNTIYF.

This rearrangement joins TRBV7-2 to TRBJ2-2; D is ambiguous. Germline V gene sequence: CDR1 SGHTA, CDR2 FQGNSA. This CDR3 is built from 14 residues. V lost 6 bases, J lost 1 base, and 9 bases lay in between. The CDR3 DNA is TGTGCCAGCAGTCCGGGCCAGAACACCGGGGAGCTGTTTTTT. Translated, it gives CASSPGQNTGELFF.

The chain couples TRBV6-5 to TRBJ1-1; D remains ambiguous. Per the germline V gene, CDR1 is MNHEY and CDR2 is SVGAGI. The CDR3 consists of 13 residues. The V and J ends lost 3 bases and 1 base respectively, with 6 bases between them. CDR3 DNA: TGTGCCAGCAGTTATTCCGAGAACACTGAAGCTTTCTTT. The encoded protein is CASSYSENTEAFF.

CDR3 sequence reads: CASSLDQGRTSPLHF. DNA for the CDR3: TGTGCCAGCAGCTTAGATCAGGGGAGGACTTCACCCCTCCACTTT. V and J are TRBV7-2 and TRBJ1-6; perhaps TRBD1 as D (6 bases). V was cut by 1 base and J by 9 bases, with 13 bases left in between. The CDR3 is 15 amino acids. Germline V gene data show CDR1 as SGHTA and CDR2 as FQGNSA.

This clone is a singleton in its sample. As DNA, the CDR3 is TGTGCCAGCAGCTCTATCGGGACCCATAACTATGGCTACACCTTC. It translates to CASSSIGTHNYGYTF. The rearrangement uses TRBV7-9 and TRBJ1-2; possibly TRBD1 for D (5 bases). From germline, CDR1 is SEHNR and CDR2 FQNEAQ (reference sequence). The CDR3 is made up of 15 amino acids. Deletions cut 4 bases from V and 1 base from J, with 13 bases between.